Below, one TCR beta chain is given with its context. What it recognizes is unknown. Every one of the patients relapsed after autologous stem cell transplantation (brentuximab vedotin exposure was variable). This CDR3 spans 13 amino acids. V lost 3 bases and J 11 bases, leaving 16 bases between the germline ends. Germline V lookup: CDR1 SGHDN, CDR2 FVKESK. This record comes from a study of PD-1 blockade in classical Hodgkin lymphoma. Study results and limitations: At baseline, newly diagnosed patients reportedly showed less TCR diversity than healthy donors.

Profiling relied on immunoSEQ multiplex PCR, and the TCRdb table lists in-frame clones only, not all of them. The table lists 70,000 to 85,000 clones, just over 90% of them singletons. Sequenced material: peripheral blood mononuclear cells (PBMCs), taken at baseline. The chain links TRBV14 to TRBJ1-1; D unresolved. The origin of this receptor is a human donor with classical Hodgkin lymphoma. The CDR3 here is CASSQRGFILAFF. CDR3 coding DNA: TGTGCCAGCAGCCAGCGGGGTTTTATATTGGCTTTCTTT.